The 32 T cell receptor beta chains below all came from one sample that was sequenced in a study of blood T cell repertoires in COVID-19. Here immunoSEQ multiplex PCR was the method, and the copy in TCRdb shows in-frame clones only, minus some. Among 150,000 to 200,000 clones listed, 85% were seen once. The sample consisted of peripheral blood. The receptors stem from a human donor with acute or convalescent COVID-19. The donor label of this sample is uncertain.

The gene calls are TRBV5-1 and TRBJ1-4; TRBD1 agrees at 10 bases. J was trimmed by 0 bases and V by 4 bases; bases with no gene match: 3. The CDR3 covers 16 residues. CDR1 SGHRS and CDR2 YFSETQ come from the germline V gene. This chain's CDR3 is CASSAGQGATNEKLFF. CDR3 coding DNA: TGCGCCAGCAGCGCCGGACAGGGGGCAACTAATGAAAAACTGTTTTTT.

V is TRBV7-9 and J is TRBJ2-7; D call uncertain. The CDR3 is 13 amino acids. Trimming removed 1 base at V and 1 base at J, with 5 bases between. CDR1 and CDR2 from the germline V gene are SEHNR and FQNEAQ (reference sequence). CDR3 region: CASSLERSYEQYF. Written as DNA, the CDR3 is TGTGCCAGCAGCTTAGAGAGATCCTACGAGCAGTACTTC.

This clone was counted only a few times. The J gene is TRBJ2-7, the V gene TRBV7-8, with TRBD2 matching 12 bases. J was trimmed by 3 bases and V by 5 bases; bases with no gene match: 5. Germline V lookup: CDR1 SGHVS, CDR2 FQNEAQ. CDR3 length: 15 residues. The CDR3 protein is CASSLRLAGDYEQYF. The CDR3 coding sequence is TGTGCCAGCAGCCTAAGACTAGCGGGGGACTACGAGCAGTACTTC.

CDR3 region: CASSNYRTSGGQRQTGELFF. Written as DNA, the CDR3 is TGTGCCAGCAGTAACTATCGGACTAGCGGGGGCCAAAGACAAACCGGGGAGCTGTTTTTT. This chain uses TRBV6-2 or TRBV6-3 with TRBJ2-2; 13 bases map to TRBD2. This CDR3 is 20 amino acids long. Losses at the gene ends were 5 bases for V and 5 bases for J; bases not matched to a gene: 17. The germline CDR1 and CDR2 sequences are MNHEY and SVGEGT.

The J gene is TRBJ1-4, the V gene TRBV24-1, with D tentatively TRBD1 (5 bases). Germline CDR1 is KGHDR and CDR2 is SFDVKD. Trimming removed 1 base at V and 7 bases at J, with 15 bases between. The CDR3 has 16 amino acids. In DNA, the CDR3 is TGTGCCACCAGTGATTTCCAGGGCCTGGGCACTGAAAAACTGTTTTTT. It specifies CATSDFQGLGTEKLFF.

This chain uses TRBV7-8 with TRBJ1-2, with TRBD1 identical over 7 bases. This CDR3 is 14 amino acids long. Trimming cost V 2 bases and J 12 bases; bases outside gene matches: 12. The germline gives CDR1 SGHVS, CDR2 FQNEAQ. The CDR3 protein is CASSLRWDSQLDTF. In nucleotides, the CDR3 is TGTGCCAGCAGCTTAAGGTGGGACAGCCAGCTCGACACCTTC.

J is TRBJ2-7 and V is TRBV2; a possible D gene is TRBD2 (5 bases). Trimming removed 1 base from V and 0 bases from J, with 13 bases in between. The germline CDR1 and CDR2 sequences are SNHLY and FYNNEI. This CDR3 has 16 residues. CDR3 sequence (DNA): TGTGCCAGCAGTGAAGGGGGTAGCGCTAGCTCCTACGAGCAGTACTTC. The encoded protein is CASSEGGSASSYEQYF.

The chain combines TRBV3-1 (or the pseudogene TRBV3-2) with TRBJ2-7; D is perhaps TRBD1 (6 bases). Germline V gene sequence: CDR1 LGHDT, CDR2 YNNKEL (reference sequence). Trimming removed 3 bases at V and 1 base at J, with 10 bases between. This CDR3 has 14 residues. This chain's CDR3 is CASSHAGVSYEQYF. In DNA form, the CDR3 reads TGTGCCAGCAGCCACGCAGGGGTTTCCTACGAGCAGTACTTC.

The genes are TRBV1 and TRBJ1-2. TRBV1 represents a pseudogene. This CDR3 spans 17 amino acids. The CDR3 loop reads CTSSHHVLRGGSYGYTF. CDR3 nucleotides: TGCACCAGCAGCCACCACGTCTTAAGGGGGGGGTCGTATGGCTACACCTTC.

This rearrangement joins TRBV10-2 to TRBJ1-4; D remains unclear. Germline lookup yields CDR1 WSHSY and CDR2 SAAADI. Trimming took off 2 bases at V and 0 bases at J, with 10 bases between the two ends. The CDR3 spans 16 residues. DNA of the CDR3: TGCGCCAGCAGTGAGGGTACGGCGGCAACTAATGAAAAACTGTTTTTT. Translated: CASSEGTAATNEKLFF.

V usage is TRBV19 and J usage is TRBJ1-5, with 9 bases fitting TRBD1. This CDR3 has 18 amino acids. The J segment lost 7 bases and the V segment lost 3 bases, leaving 16 bases of the junction unmatched. Germline CDR1 and CDR2: LNHDA and SQIVND (reference sequence). CDR3 coding DNA: TGTGCCAGTAGTATGGCAGGACAGGGGAGAGGAGGTGGACAGCCCCAGCATTTT. Its protein is CASSMAGQGRGGGQPQHF.

As DNA, the CDR3 is TGTGCCAGCAGTTATCCGGGGGTGCAGGGATATACGCAGTATTTT. Translation gives CASSYPGVQGYTQYF. This chain links TRBV6-2 or TRBV6-3 with TRBJ2-3; tentative D call: TRBD2 (6 bases). Trimming pared 3 bases from V and 7 bases from J, leaving 17 bases between. CDR3 size: 15 residues. Germline V lookup: CDR1 MNHEY, CDR2 SVGEGT.

The chain recombines TRBV4-1 with TRBJ1-5; the D is unclear. This CDR3 has 17 amino acids. Germline V CDR1 and CDR2: MGHRA, YSYEKL. The V end was cut by 0 bases, the J end by 0 bases, with 12 bases between. This CDR3 reads CASSQEGGRDSNQPQHF. For the CDR3, the DNA is TGCGCCAGCAGCCAAGAAGGAGGGCGGGATAGCAATCAGCCCCAGCATTTT.

The chain combines TRBV2 with TRBJ1-3, with TRBD1 matching over 8 bases. Germline-derived CDR1 and CDR2 are SNHLY and FYNNEI. The CDR3 extends over 17 amino acids. With V trimmed by 5 bases and J by 1 base, 10 bases remained unmatched. CDR3 residues: CASSTRQGLLSGNTIYF. The CDR3 nucleotides are TGTGCCAGCAGTACAAGACAGGGGCTTTTATCTGGAAACACCATATATTTT. Variable domain in full (rest from reference TRBV2 and TRBJ1-3): EPEVTQTPSHQVTQMGQEVILRCVPISNHLYFYWYRQILGQKVEFLVSFYNNEISEKSEIFDDQFSVERPDGSNFTLKIRSTKLEDSAMYFCASSTRQGLLSGNTIYFGEGSWLTVV.

V and J are TRBV4-2 and TRBJ2-7; 8 nucleotides agree with TRBD1. The J segment lost 2 bases and the V segment lost 1 base, leaving 4 bases of the junction unmatched. Germline V gene sequence: CDR1 LGHNA, CDR2 YNFKEQ. The CDR3 spans 15 residues. CDR3 in DNA: TGTGCCAGCAGCCAAGCGACAGGGGCGGCCTACGAGCAGTACTTC. This sequence encodes CASSQATGAAYEQYF.

This clone was counted once. This sequence joins TRBV28 and TRBJ1-2; D not resolved. Trimming removed 4 bases from V and 8 bases from J, with 11 bases in between. CDR3 length equals 12 residues. Looked up from germline, CDR1 is MDHEN and CDR2 is SYDVKM. This CDR3 is CASSSGFGGYTF. The DNA of the CDR3 is TGTGCCAGCAGTTCGGGATTCGGAGGCTACACCTTC.

V gene TRBV6-1 combines with J gene TRBJ1-4, with D hard to call. Germline-derived CDR1 and CDR2 are MNHNS and SASEGT. The CDR3 is 15 amino acids. Trimming took 2 bases from V and 8 from J, leaving 15 bases between them. CDR3: CASSEKRPGGEKLFF. The CDR3 coding sequence is TGTGCCAGCAGTGAAAAGCGACCAGGAGGGGAAAAACTGTTTTTT.

V usage is TRBV4-1 and J usage is TRBJ1-2; D gene ambiguous. Germline values: CDR1 MGHRA, CDR2 YSYEKL. CDR3 length equals 16 residues. Trimming left V 0 bases short and J 4 bases short, with 15 bases between. The CDR3, as DNA: TGCGCCAGCAGCCAAGATACCCGGGGAAGACTCTATGGCTACACCTTC. Protein sequence: CASSQDTRGRLYGYTF.

This rearrangement joins TRBV27 to TRBJ1-1; no firm D call. This CDR3 is built from 16 residues. Trimming left V 7 bases short and J 0 bases short, with 18 bases between. Germline CDR1 reads MNHEY; CDR2 reads SMNVEV (reference sequence). The CDR3 nucleotides are TGTGCCAGCACCCCGTATCGAGTCAATATGAACACTGAAGCTTTCTTT. Translated: CASTPYRVNMNTEAFF.

Notes on this clone: Other DNA variants within this sample encode the same CDR3. The rearrangement links TRBV19 to TRBJ1-1; D is unresolved. The CDR3 runs 12 residues. V was trimmed by 3 bases and J by 5 bases, leaving 7 bases between them. Germline V gene sequence: CDR1 LNHDA, CDR2 SQIVND (reference sequence). The CDR3 DNA is TGTGCCAGTAGTATCGGGTTGACTGAAGCTTTCTTT. Its translation: CASSIGLTEAFF.

This chain connects TRBV2 to TRBJ2-5; 10 bases map to TRBD2. Per the germline V gene, CDR1 is SNHLY and CDR2 is FYNNEI. Germline trimming cut 5 bases from V and 4 bases from J; bases unmatched to any gene: 4. The CDR3 is made up of 14 amino acids. CDR3 sequence: CASSIAGGAETQYF. The DNA for the CDR3 is TGTGCCAGCAGTATAGCGGGGGGCGCAGAGACCCAGTACTTC.

The chain uses TRBV30 and TRBJ1-1, with D hard to call. Germline V gene lookup returns CDR1 GTSNPN and CDR2 SVGIG (reference sequence). CDR3 length: 11 residues. The V and J ends lost 5 bases and 2 bases respectively, with 6 bases between them. This CDR3 is CAWGRNTEAFF. As DNA, the CDR3 is TGTGCCTGGGGTCGTAACACTGAAGCTTTCTTT.

Only one count was recorded for this clone. The chain uses TRBV10-2 and TRBJ2-7, with 9 bases that match TRBD1. The CDR3 is made up of 15 amino acids. With V trimmed by 6 bases and J by 0 bases, 6 bases remained unmatched. CDR1 is WSHSY, CDR2 SAAADI, per germline. CDR3 DNA sequence: TGCGCCAGCAGCCGGGGACAGGGCAGCTCCTACGAGCAGTACTTC. This gives the protein CASSRGQGSSYEQYF.

This chain joins TRBV7-8 and TRBJ1-1, with 7 nucleotides matching TRBD1. Unmatched junction bases numbered 4, after V lost 5 bases and J lost 4 bases. Germline CDR1 reads SGHVS; CDR2 reads FQNEAQ. The CDR3 contains 13 residues. The CDR3 region is CASSAQGFTEAFF. DNA of the CDR3: TGTGCCAGCAGCGCACAGGGGTTCACTGAAGCTTTCTTT.

The chain recombines TRBV28 with TRBJ1-5; possible D gene TRBD1, 6 bases. CDR1 is MDHEN and CDR2 is SYDVKM in the germline V gene. V was clipped by 5 bases and J by 7 bases, with 12 bases between them. The CDR3 loop spans 13 amino acids. CDR3: CASSETGKQPQHF. The DNA for the CDR3 is TGTGCCAGCAGTGAGACAGGAAAACAGCCCCAGCATTTT.

The chain is built from TRBV5-1 and TRBJ1-6, with 7 nucleotides matching TRBD1. The V and J ends lost 4 bases and 4 bases, in that order; junction bases with no gene match: 5. Germline V gene data show CDR1 as SGHRS and CDR2 as YFSETQ. This CDR3 region has 15 residues. The CDR3 DNA follows: TGCGCCAGCAGCCGGACGGGACAGTATAATTCACCCCTCCACTTT. Protein: CASSRTGQYNSPLHF.

This clone has just a few counts. This chain uses TRBV10-1 with TRBJ2-1, with D perhaps TRBD2 (6 bases). Germline CDR1 and CDR2: WNHNN and SYGVQD (reference sequence). The CDR3 sequence is 16 residues long. Trimming removed 2 bases from V and 7 bases from J, with 18 bases in between. As DNA, the CDR3 is TGCGCCAGCAGTGAGATGAGGCAGGGAGGAAGGAATGAGCAGTTCTTC. Its protein is CASSEMRQGGRNEQFF.

This clone appeared once. The rearrangement links TRBV7-2 to TRBJ1-2; 7 bases map to TRBD1. V trimming: 4 bases; J trimming: 4 bases; junction bases outside the gene matches: 6. The CDR3 length is 14 residues. CDR1 and CDR2 (germline): SGHTA, FQGNSA. CDR3 sequence: CASSSGTVVYGYTF. CDR3 DNA: TGTGCCAGCAGCTCCGGGACAGTTGTCTATGGCTACACCTTC.

This rearrangement joins TRBV27 to TRBJ2-2; TRBD2 matches 11 bases. The CDR3 is 18 residues long. With 7 bases clipped from V and 3 bases from J, the junction kept 13 bases outside the gene matches. Germline loops: CDR1 MNHEY, CDR2 SMNVEV (reference sequence). The CDR3 protein is CASTSPKLAGVHTGELFF. The CDR3 nucleotides are TGTGCCAGCACCTCCCCCAAACTAGCGGGGGTACACACCGGGGAGCTGTTTTTT.

J is TRBJ2-5 and V is TRBV4-2; 16 bases align to TRBD2. The CDR3 consists of 18 residues. The V and J ends lost 1 base and 4 bases, in that order; junction bases with no gene match: 6. Germline-derived CDR1 and CDR2 are LGHNA and YNFKEQ. This chain's CDR3 is CASSQGPGLAGGGETQYF. The CDR3 DNA reads TGTGCCAGCAGCCAAGGTCCGGGACTAGCGGGGGGGGGAGAGACCCAGTACTTC.

The J gene is TRBJ2-1, the V gene TRBV11-3; 16 bases are shared with TRBD2. Germline-derived CDR1 and CDR2 are SGHNT and YENEEA. The CDR3 totals 16 residues. Trimming took 2 bases from V and 9 from J; bases not matched to a gene: 4. The CDR3 spells CASSLIGTSGGGEQFF. The CDR3 DNA sequence: TGTGCCAGCAGCTTAATAGGGACTAGCGGGGGGGGTGAGCAGTTCTTC.

The rearrangement joins TRBV9 to TRBJ2-1; TRBD1 agrees at 7 bases. V shed 7 bases, J shed 8 bases, and the junction held 12 bases outside the gene matches. This CDR3 is 14 amino acids long. Germline CDR1 is SGDLS and CDR2 is YYNGEE. CDR3 sequence: CASSGQVNWDEQFF. The CDR3 DNA reads TGTGCCAGCTCTGGACAGGTTAATTGGGATGAGCAGTTCTTC.